The clone carrying this TCR beta chain was seen repeatedly, ten times or more. Its specificity is not known. This specimen comes from a study of T cell repertoires in cytomegalovirus infection. One entry per CDR3 protein, called by TCRdb with MiXCR from the reads. The table shows roughly 920,000 distinct CDR3 sequences, with less than 40% occurring only once. The CDR3 totals 16 residues. CDR1 is SGHTA and CDR2 is FQGNSA in the germline V gene. Trimming cost V 4 bases and J 0 bases, with 14 bases left between them. J is TRBJ2-3 and V is TRBV7-2; D remains ambiguous. Sequenced here: cultured CD8+ T cells from PBMCs, sampled from culture after CMV antigen stimulation. The sequence was collected from a human donor in good health (CMV status not recorded). Some clones in this sample may be carry-over from other donors' samples. This CDR3 is CASSSRKPRSTDTQYF. The CDR3 DNA reads TGTGCCAGCAGCTCCCGAAAGCCCAGGAGCACAGATACGCAGTATTTT.